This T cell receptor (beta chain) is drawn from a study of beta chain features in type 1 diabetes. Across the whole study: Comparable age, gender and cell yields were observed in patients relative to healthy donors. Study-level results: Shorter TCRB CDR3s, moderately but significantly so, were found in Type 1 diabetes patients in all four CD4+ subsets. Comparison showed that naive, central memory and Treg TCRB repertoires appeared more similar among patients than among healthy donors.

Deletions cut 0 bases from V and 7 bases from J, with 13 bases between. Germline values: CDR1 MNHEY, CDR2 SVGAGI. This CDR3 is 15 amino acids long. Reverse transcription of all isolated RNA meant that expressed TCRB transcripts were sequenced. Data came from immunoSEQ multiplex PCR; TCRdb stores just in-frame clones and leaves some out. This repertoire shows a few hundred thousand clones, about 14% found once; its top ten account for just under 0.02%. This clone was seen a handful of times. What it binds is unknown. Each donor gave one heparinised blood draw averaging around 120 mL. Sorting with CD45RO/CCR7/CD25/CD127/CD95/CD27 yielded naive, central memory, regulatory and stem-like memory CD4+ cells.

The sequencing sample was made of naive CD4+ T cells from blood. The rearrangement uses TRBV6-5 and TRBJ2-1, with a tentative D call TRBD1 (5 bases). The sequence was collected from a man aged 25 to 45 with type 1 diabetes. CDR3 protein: CASSYSTGVTNEQFF. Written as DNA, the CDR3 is TGTGCCAGCAGTTACTCAACAGGCGTCACGAATGAGCAGTTCTTC.